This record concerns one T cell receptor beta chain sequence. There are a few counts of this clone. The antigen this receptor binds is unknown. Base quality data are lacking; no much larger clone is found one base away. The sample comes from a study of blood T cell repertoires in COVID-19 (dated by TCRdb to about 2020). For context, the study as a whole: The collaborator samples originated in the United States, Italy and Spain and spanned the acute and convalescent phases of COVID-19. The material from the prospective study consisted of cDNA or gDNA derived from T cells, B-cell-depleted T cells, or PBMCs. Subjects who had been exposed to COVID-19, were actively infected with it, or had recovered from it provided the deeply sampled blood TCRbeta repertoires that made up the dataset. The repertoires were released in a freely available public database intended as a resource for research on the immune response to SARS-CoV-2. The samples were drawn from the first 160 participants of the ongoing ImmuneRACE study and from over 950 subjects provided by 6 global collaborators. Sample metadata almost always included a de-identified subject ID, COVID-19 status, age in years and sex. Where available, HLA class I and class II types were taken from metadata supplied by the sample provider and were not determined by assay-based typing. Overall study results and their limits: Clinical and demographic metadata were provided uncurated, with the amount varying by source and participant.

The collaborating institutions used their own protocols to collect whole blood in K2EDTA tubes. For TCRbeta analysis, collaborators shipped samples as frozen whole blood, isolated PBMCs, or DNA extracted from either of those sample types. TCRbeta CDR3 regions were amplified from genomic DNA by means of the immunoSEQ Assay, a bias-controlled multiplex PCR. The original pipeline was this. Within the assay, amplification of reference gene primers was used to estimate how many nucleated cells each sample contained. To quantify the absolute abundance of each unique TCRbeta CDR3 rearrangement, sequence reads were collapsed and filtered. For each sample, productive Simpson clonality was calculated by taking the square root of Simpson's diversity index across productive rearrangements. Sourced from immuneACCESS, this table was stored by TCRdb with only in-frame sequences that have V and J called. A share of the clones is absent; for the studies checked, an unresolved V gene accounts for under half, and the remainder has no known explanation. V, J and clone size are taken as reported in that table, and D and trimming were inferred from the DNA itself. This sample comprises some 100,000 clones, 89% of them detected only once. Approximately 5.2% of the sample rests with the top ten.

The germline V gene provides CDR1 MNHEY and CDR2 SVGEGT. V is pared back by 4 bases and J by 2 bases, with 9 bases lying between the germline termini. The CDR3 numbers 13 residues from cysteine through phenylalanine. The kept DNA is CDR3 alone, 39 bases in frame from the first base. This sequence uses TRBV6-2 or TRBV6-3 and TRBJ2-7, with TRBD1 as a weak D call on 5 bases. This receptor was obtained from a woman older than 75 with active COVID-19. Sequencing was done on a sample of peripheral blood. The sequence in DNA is TGTGCCAGCAGTTTGGACAAGACCTACGAGCAGTACTTC. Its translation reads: CASSLDKTYEQYF.